This TCR beta chain came from a study of cytomegalovirus exposure and HLA in healthy donors. Study findings and constraints: The authors enumerated 164 TCR beta chains as linked to cytomegalovirus. Clusters of TCRs from the first cohort tended to co-occur in the approximately 120 validation repertoires (as a later analysis found). The authors confirmed in vitro that three CMV-associated chains were specific for CMV antigens.

TCRdb's table, derived via immunoSEQ multiplex PCR, lists solely in-frame clones and lacks some. Among 65,000 or so clones, 92% were seen once, and the ten largest hold around 1.2%. Note on this clone: What it recognizes is unknown.

The source is a woman aged 18-30 years in good health and CMV-seronegative. The material sequenced was PBMCs.

CDR3 DNA: TGTGCCAGCAGTGGGCTAACTAGCGGGGGAAGCACAGATACGCAGTATTTT. It encodes CASSGLTSGGSTDTQYF. The V gene is TRBV6-1, the J gene TRBJ2-3, with 11 bases matching TRBD2. J was trimmed by 0 bases and V by 4 bases; bases with no gene match: 6. The CDR3 length is 17 residues. Per the germline V gene, CDR1 is MNHNS and CDR2 is SASEGT.